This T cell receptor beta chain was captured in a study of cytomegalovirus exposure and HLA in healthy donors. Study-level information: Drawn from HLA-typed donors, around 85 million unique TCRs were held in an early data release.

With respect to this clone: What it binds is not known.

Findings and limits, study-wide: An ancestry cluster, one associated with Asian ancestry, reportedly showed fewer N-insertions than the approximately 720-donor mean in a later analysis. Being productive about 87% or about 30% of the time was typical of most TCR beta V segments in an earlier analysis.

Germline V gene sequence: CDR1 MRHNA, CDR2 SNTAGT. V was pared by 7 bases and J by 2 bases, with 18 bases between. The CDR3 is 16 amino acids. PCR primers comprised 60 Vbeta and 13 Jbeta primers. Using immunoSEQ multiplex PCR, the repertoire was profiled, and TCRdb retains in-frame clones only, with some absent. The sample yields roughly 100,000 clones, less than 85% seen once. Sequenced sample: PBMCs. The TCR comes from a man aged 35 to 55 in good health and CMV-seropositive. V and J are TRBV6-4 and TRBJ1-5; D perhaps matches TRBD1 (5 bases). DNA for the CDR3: TGTGCCAGCATCCCCCAGGCCAGGGTAGGCAATCAGCCCCAGCATTTT. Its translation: CASIPQARVGNQPQHF.